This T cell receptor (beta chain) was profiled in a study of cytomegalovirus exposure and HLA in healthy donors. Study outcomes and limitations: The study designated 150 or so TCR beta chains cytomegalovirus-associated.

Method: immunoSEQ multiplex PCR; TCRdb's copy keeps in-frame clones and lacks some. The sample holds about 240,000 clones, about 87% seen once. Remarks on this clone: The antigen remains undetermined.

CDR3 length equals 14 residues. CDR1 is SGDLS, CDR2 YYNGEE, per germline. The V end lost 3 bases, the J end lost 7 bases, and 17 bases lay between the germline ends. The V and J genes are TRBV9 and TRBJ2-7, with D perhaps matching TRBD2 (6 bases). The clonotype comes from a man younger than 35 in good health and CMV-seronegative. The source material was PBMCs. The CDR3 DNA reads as TGTGCCAGCAGCGGAATAGGAGGGCCGGGTGAGCAGTACTTC. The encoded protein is CASSGIGGPGEQYF.